This T cell receptor (beta chain) was obtained from a study of response to subunit inactivated influenza vaccine. Broader study findings: Authors suggested that a seasonal influenza vaccination recruits few new T cells each time.

Each CDR3 protein gets one entry after TCRdb re-called the RT-PCR reads with MiXCR. Counted here are fewer than 250,000 distinct CDR3 sequences, approximately 14% occurring once; the ten biggest clones make up 26%. Germline lookup yields CDR1 SGDLS and CDR2 YYNGEE. This CDR3 has 13 residues. V was pared by 3 bases and J by 6 bases, with 10 bases between. Notes on this clonotype: Antigen unknown.

The receptor was isolated from a man over 45 who received an inactivated influenza vaccine. The chain combines TRBV9 with TRBJ2-1; unclear D gene. The specimen comprised CD8+ T cells sorted from PBMCs, sampled roughly 5 days after vaccination. The DNA for the CDR3 is TGTGCCAGCAGCGCGATAGCAGGCAATGAGCAGTTCTTC. It is translated as CASSAIAGNEQFF. Supplemented by reference TRBV9 and TRBJ2-1, the full variable domain reads DSGVTQTPKHLITATGQRVTLRCSPRSGDLSVYWYQQSLDQGLQFLIQYYNGEERAKGNILERFSAQQFPDLHSELNLSSLELGDSALYFCASSAIAGNEQFFGPGTRLTVL.